The 11 T cell receptor beta chains below all came from one sample that was sequenced in a study of T cells in Graves' hyperthyroidism and ophthalmopathy. RNA transcripts were the template for amplifying TCR beta CDR3 regions. During a first-round RT-PCR of the TCR CDR3, the HTBI primer set was used. TCRdb passed the multiplex PCR reads through MiXCR, listing each CDR3 protein once. The sample lists 370,000 or so distinct CDR3 sequences, roughly 13% occurring once. Sequenced material: blood. Receptor source: a man aged 25 to 40 with Graves' hyperthyroidism that later progressed to Graves' ophthalmopathy.

This clonotype appeared many times. The chain employs TRBV6-1 and TRBJ1-1, with D maybe TRBD1 (6 bases). With 2 bases removed from V and 5 bases from J, the gap between germline ends came to 15 bases. The CDR3 extends over 15 amino acids. Per germline, CDR1 MNHNS and CDR2 SASEGT. The CDR3 loop reads CASSEPGAMLTEAFF. The CDR3 DNA is TGTGCCAGCAGTGAACCGGGGGCGATGTTAACTGAAGCTTTCTTT.

This clonotype came up many times. The rearrangement uses TRBV12-3 or TRBV12-4 and TRBJ2-3, with D possibly being TRBD2 (7 bases). The V gene lost 1 base and the J gene lost 1 base, with 12 bases spanning the gap. The CDR3 runs 16 residues. The CDR3 is CASSLGGGRRTDTQYF. The CDR3 DNA sequence: TGTGCCAGCAGTTTAGGGGGGGGGCGGCGCACAGATACGCAGTATTTT.

This clonotype was observed at least ten times. V usage is TRBV7-8 and J usage is TRBJ2-5, with 7 nucleotides matching TRBD2. Trimming at V came to 8 bases and at J to 5 bases, leaving 11 bases not matched to a gene. Germline V gene lookup returns CDR1 SGHVS and CDR2 FQNEAQ. This CDR3 contains 14 residues. DNA for the CDR3: TGTGCCAGCCCCCCAAGCAAGGGAGGGGAGACCCAGTACTTC. This encodes CASPPSKGGETQYF. The full variable domain, rest sourced from reference TRBV7-8 and TRBJ2-5, is GAGVSQSPRYKVAKRGQDVALRCDPISGHVSLFWYQQALGQGPEFLTYFQNEAQLDKSGLPSDRFFAERPEGSVSTLKIQRTQQEDSAVYLCASPPSKGGETQYFGPGTRLLVL.

This clonotype showed up many times. The V gene is TRBV15, the J gene TRBJ2-2, with a weak D call TRBD2 (6 bases). V was trimmed by 0 bases and J by 7 bases, leaving 9 bases between them. This CDR3 region has 14 residues. The germline V gene has CDR1 LNHNV and CDR2 YYDKDF (reference sequence). CDR3 in amino acids: CATSRDQEGGELFF. Here the CDR3 DNA reads TGTGCCACCAGCAGAGATCAGGAGGGCGGGGAGCTGTTTTTT.

This clonotype came up many times. The rearrangement joins TRBV20-1 to TRBJ1-1, with D tentatively TRBD1 (5 bases). Germline V gene sequence: CDR1 DFQATT, CDR2 SNEGSKA (reference sequence). Trimming pared 4 bases from V and 11 bases from J, leaving 17 bases between. This CDR3 region has 12 residues. CDR3 region: CSATGTASLAFF. In DNA, the CDR3 is TGCAGTGCTACCGGGACGGCGAGCTTGGCTTTCTTT.

The J gene is TRBJ1-5, the V gene TRBV4-2; D is unresolved. CDR1 is LGHNA, CDR2 YNFKEQ, per germline. This CDR3 comprises 12 residues. With 1 base removed from V and 8 bases from J, the gap between germline ends came to 6 bases. CDR3 amino acids: CASSQGSEPQHF. The CDR3, as DNA: TGTGCCAGCAGCCAAGGATCGGAGCCCCAGCATTTT.

The chain uses TRBV6-2 or TRBV6-3 and TRBJ1-5; D not resolved. The length of the CDR3 is 15 residues. In germline, CDR1 is MNHEY, CDR2 SVGEGT. Trimming took off 5 bases at V and 3 bases at J, with 14 bases between the two ends. In DNA form, the CDR3 reads TGTGCCAGCAGTCCTCAGACGGCAGCCAATCAGCCCCAGCATTTT. Translation gives CASSPQTAANQPQHF.

This clonotype appeared many times. This rearrangement joins TRBV6-1 to TRBJ1-2; D is undetermined. The CDR3 covers 15 residues. Germline CDR1 and CDR2: MNHNS and SASEGT. The ends were cut back, 4 bases at V and 2 bases at J, with 14 bases in the middle. The DNA for the CDR3 is TGTGCCAGCAGTGCCAGCGGATCCTCCAACTATGGCTACACCTTC. Protein: CASSASGSSNYGYTF.

The sample holds a few counts of this clonotype. The chain joins TRBV12-5 to TRBJ1-1, with TRBD1 identical over 7 bases. Germline V gives CDR1 LGHNT, CDR2 FRNRAP. With 2 bases clipped from V and 3 bases from J, the junction kept 12 bases outside the gene matches. The CDR3 has 17 residues. DNA of the CDR3: TGTGCTAGTGGTTTGTTATATGACAGGGCGGGGGACACTGAAGCTTTCTTT. Protein product: CASGLLYDRAGDTEAFF.

In its sample, this clonotype was seen a few times. J is TRBJ2-7 and V is TRBV6-2 or TRBV6-3; the match to TRBD2 covers 11 bases. Germline CDR1 MNHEY, CDR2 SVGEGT. This CDR3 region has 16 residues. V trimming: 7 bases; J trimming: 0 bases; junction bases outside the gene matches: 8. CDR3 loop: CASNTPGLAASYEQYF. DNA of the CDR3: TGTGCCAGCAATACCCCGGGACTAGCGGCCTCCTACGAGCAGTACTTC.

This rearrangement joins TRBV28 to TRBJ1-2, with 7 bases lining up with TRBD1. The length of the CDR3 is 15 residues. V shed 6 bases, J shed 0 bases, and the junction held 7 bases outside the gene matches. Germline-derived CDR1 and CDR2 are MDHEN and SYDVKM. As DNA, the CDR3 is TGTGCCAGCAGCCCAGGGGGGGGAGCTAACTATGGCTACACCTTC. Its protein product is CASSPGGGANYGYTF.